The 9 T cell receptor beta chains below were found in one sample sequenced in a study of OX40 agonist ivuxolimab in advanced cancers. The table came from immunoSEQ multiplex PCR; TCRdb's copy has only in-frame clones and leaves some out. The sample consists of 50,000 or so clones, around 90% of them appearing once. Sequences were derived from CD4+ or CD8+ T cells sorted from blood, sampled in a trial of the OX40 agonist ivuxolimab. The source is an adult with an advanced solid tumor such as melanoma, head and neck, liver or kidney cancer.

V gene TRBV19 combines with J gene TRBJ1-3; 10 bases map to TRBD1. CDR3 length equals 22 residues. With V trimmed by 6 bases and J by 3 bases, 26 bases remained unmatched. The germline CDR1 and CDR2 sequences are LNHDA and SQIVND (reference sequence). In DNA, the CDR3 is TGTGCCAGTAGCGAACTCCCGGGACAGGGGACGCTTCGCCCTGGTGATGGAAACACCATATATTTT. This gives the protein CASSELPGQGTLRPGDGNTIYF.

V gene TRBV15 combines with J gene TRBJ2-7; 8 bases fit TRBD2. The germline V gene has CDR1 LNHNV and CDR2 YYDKDF (reference sequence). V gave up 0 bases and J gave up 4 bases; unmatched junction bases: 8. CDR3 length: 16 amino acids. The CDR3 protein is CATSREVAGGLYEQYF. The CDR3 DNA follows: TGTGCCACCAGCAGAGAAGTTGCGGGAGGCCTTTACGAGCAGTACTTC.

This clone showed up just once. V and J are TRBV15 and TRBJ2-7; TRBD2 agrees at 11 bases. Looked up from germline, CDR1 is LNHNV and CDR2 is YYDKDF (reference sequence). The CDR3 is 15 amino acids. V shed 9 bases and J 0 bases; nucleotides not matched to a gene: 7. The CDR3 here is CATGTSGSSSYEQYF. The CDR3 coding sequence is TGTGCCACAGGTACTAGCGGGAGTAGCTCCTACGAGCAGTACTTC.

The chain carries TRBV27 and TRBJ2-6; D unclear. The ends were cut back, 8 bases at V and 0 bases at J, with 14 bases in the middle. CDR3 size: 16 residues. In germline, CDR1 is MNHEY, CDR2 SMNVEV (reference sequence). The CDR3 loop reads CASRWAASSGANVLTF. The CDR3 DNA reads as TGTGCCAGCCGGTGGGCAGCTAGCTCTGGGGCCAACGTCCTGACTTTC.

The CDR3 spells CASSVEGGRVETQYF. The CDR3, as DNA: TGTGCCAGCAGCGTAGAAGGGGGGAGAGTGGAGACCCAGTACTTC. J is TRBJ2-5 and V is TRBV9; D may match TRBD1 or TRBD2 (6 bases each). The ends were cut back, 0 bases at V and 5 bases at J, with 14 bases in the middle. This CDR3 has 15 residues. Germline V gene sequence: CDR1 SGDLS, CDR2 YYNGEE.

CDR3: CAWSVVGLGNQPQHF. CDR3 bases: TGTGCCTGGAGTGTGGTGGGGCTGGGCAATCAGCCCCAGCATTTT. The chain couples TRBV30 to TRBJ1-5, with D possibly matching TRBD1 (5 bases). The CDR3 loop spans 15 amino acids. V was clipped by 0 bases and J by 2 bases, with 11 bases between them. From germline, CDR1 is GTSNPN and CDR2 SVGIG (reference sequence).

The V and J genes are TRBV27 and TRBJ2-7, with a possible D match to TRBD2 (7 bases). This CDR3 is built from 13 residues. V gave up 6 bases and J gave up 2 bases, with 11 bases separating them. Germline CDR1 is MNHEY and CDR2 is SMNVEV (reference sequence). The CDR3 loop reads CASSPGGPYEQYF. The CDR3 DNA sequence: TGTGCCAGCAGCCCCGGGGGGCCCTACGAGCAGTACTTC.

The V and J genes are TRBV7-9 and TRBJ2-5, with 9 bases that match TRBD2. The CDR3 is 17 residues long. The germline V gene encodes CDR1 SEHNR and CDR2 FQNEAQ (reference sequence). V shed 1 base and J 5 bases; nucleotides not matched to a gene: 11. The CDR3 here is CASSLGPGGGATETQYF. CDR3 DNA sequence: TGTGCCAGCAGCTTAGGCCCTGGCGGGGGGGCAACGGAGACCCAGTACTTC.

This clone was recorded once. V is TRBV27 and J is TRBJ1-2; D remains ambiguous. The V gene lost 2 bases and the J gene lost 3 bases, with 7 bases spanning the gap. Germline values: CDR1 MNHEY, CDR2 SMNVEV (reference sequence). CDR3 size: 13 residues. The CDR3 protein is CASSLKQHYGYTF. Here the CDR3 DNA reads TGTGCCAGCAGTTTAAAACAACACTATGGCTACACCTTC.